The sequence of this T cell receptor (beta chain) was determined in a study of OX40 agonist ivuxolimab in advanced cancers. The table came from immunoSEQ multiplex PCR; TCRdb's copy has only in-frame clones and leaves some out. The data hold about 55,000 clones, with around 89% observed a single time. Sequenced here: CD4+ or CD8+ T cells sorted from blood, sampled in a trial of the OX40 agonist ivuxolimab. The sequence derives from an adult with an advanced solid tumor such as melanoma, head and neck, liver or kidney cancer.

CDR3 loop: CASSLSPIGGGRWPQHF. DNA for the CDR3: TGCGCCAGCAGCTTGTCCCCCATCGGGGGCGGCCGGTGGCCCCAGCATTTT. The chain carries TRBV5-1 and TRBJ1-5; D is perhaps TRBD1 (6 bases). The V and J ends lost 1 base and 9 bases respectively, with 23 bases between them. The CDR3 sequence is 17 residues long. CDR1 is SGHRS and CDR2 is YFSETQ in the germline V gene.